Shown below are 30 T cell receptor beta chains from a single sample sequenced in a study of cytomegalovirus exposure and HLA in healthy donors. Primers included in the PCR were 60 Vbeta and 13 Jbeta primers. Assay used: immunoSEQ multiplex PCR; TCRdb lists only in-frame clones, some missing. The sample has some 180,000 clones, about 85% seen once; the top ten hold more than 1%. The sample comprised PBMCs. The receptors originated from a boy between 2 and 15 years old in good health and CMV-seronegative.

The CDR3, as DNA: TGTGCCAGCAGTGGCGGGACGCTCTCCTGGGAGACCCAGTACTTC. Translation gives CASSGGTLSWETQYF. V usage is TRBV2 and J usage is TRBJ2-5, with TRBD2 as a possible D gene (6 bases). The CDR3 is made up of 15 amino acids. V was trimmed by 4 bases and J by 5 bases, leaving 17 bases between them. Germline-derived CDR1 and CDR2 are SNHLY and FYNNEI. Using reference TRBV2 and TRBJ2-5 for the parts outside the CDR3, the full variable domain is EPEVTQTPSHQVTQMGQEVILRCVPISNHLYFYWYRQILGQKVEFLVSFYNNEISEKSEIFDDQFSVERPDGSNFTLKIRSTKLEDSAMYFCASSGGTLSWETQYFGPGTRLLVL.

The chain uses TRBV28 and TRBJ1-1; 8 bases are a match to TRBD1. The trim removed 8 bases at V and 0 bases at J, leaving 5 bases unmatched. Germline V gives CDR1 MDHEN, CDR2 SYDVKM. The CDR3 loop spans 14 amino acids. CDR3 nucleotides: TGTGCCAGCGGGACAGGAGCGATGAACACTGAAGCTTTCTTT. It is translated as CASGTGAMNTEAFF.

The table lists this clone with a count of one. A junction end diverges from the germline sequence, so it may reflect a read error. The chain links TRBV27 to TRBJ2-3, with 11 bases fitting TRBD2. There are 16 residues in the CDR3. Germline V gene data show CDR1 as MNHEY and CDR2 as SMNVEV (reference sequence). CDR3 region: CASRLSSGRYTDTQYF. The CDR3 coding sequence is TGTGCCAGCAGATTATCTAGCGGGAGGTACACAGATACGCAGTATTTT.

This chain uses TRBV6-5 with TRBJ2-1, with D uncertain. The CDR3 is 13 amino acids. Looked up from germline, CDR1 is MNHEY and CDR2 is SVGAGI. The ends were cut back, 0 bases at V and 4 bases at J, with 4 bases in the middle. Written as DNA, the CDR3 is TGTGCCAGCAGTTACTCGACTTACAATGAGCAGTTCTTC. Translated: CASSYSTYNEQFF.

The V and J genes are TRBV7-2 and TRBJ2-3; TRBD2 matches 9 bases. CDR1 SGHTA and CDR2 FQGNSA come from the germline V gene. This CDR3 comprises 17 residues. The V and J ends lost 6 bases and 6 bases, in that order; junction bases with no gene match: 16. The chain's CDR3 is CASRDQSRGGGADTQYF. CDR3 DNA: TGTGCCAGCAGGGACCAAAGTCGGGGCGGGGGGGCGGATACGCAGTATTTT.

This clone showed up just once. The rearrangement uses TRBV5-1 and TRBJ1-2, with 9 nucleotides matching TRBD1. Germline values: CDR1 SGHRS, CDR2 YFSETQ. CDR3 length: 14 residues. V trimming: 4 bases; J trimming: 6 bases; junction bases outside the gene matches: 7. The CDR3 bases are TGCGCCAGCAGCCATCGGGACAGGGAAGATGGCTACACCTTC. This sequence encodes CASSHRDREDGYTF.

This rearrangement joins TRBV30 to TRBJ1-5; D possibly corresponds to TRBD1 (5 bases). CDR1 is GTSNPN, CDR2 SVGIG, per germline (reference sequence). The CDR3 consists of 14 residues. Between the trimmed V and J ends, which lost 1 base and 2 bases, there was a span of 9 bases. As DNA, the CDR3 is TGTGCCTGGAGTGAGGGGCTCGGCAATCAGCCCCAGCATTTT. Translated, it gives CAWSEGLGNQPQHF.

This sequence joins TRBV29-1 and TRBJ1-1; D is unclear. This CDR3 comprises 13 residues. The V end was cut by 2 bases, the J end by 4 bases, with 11 bases between. In germline, CDR1 is SQVTM, CDR2 ANQGSEA. The CDR3: CSVELGGRTEAFF. The CDR3 bases are TGCAGCGTTGAATTAGGCGGGCGCACTGAAGCTTTCTTT. The whole variable domain, remainder taken from reference TRBV29-1 and TRBJ1-1, is SAVISQKPSRDICQRGTSLTIQCQVDSQVTMMFWYRQQPGQSLTLIATANQGSEATYESGFVIDKFPISRPNLTFSTLTVSNMSPEDSSIYLCSVELGGRTEAFFGQGTRLTVV.

This clone was counted a few times. The chain employs TRBV7-6 and TRBJ1-4, with TRBD1 matching 11 bases. The CDR3 has 15 residues. The germline V gene encodes CDR1 SGHVS and CDR2 FNYEAQ. The trim removed 4 bases at V and 8 bases at J, leaving 6 bases unmatched. The CDR3 nucleotides read TGTGCCAGCAGCTACACCGGGACAGGGGGGGAAAAACTGTTTTTT. Its translation: CASSYTGTGGEKLFF.

The genes are TRBV5-1 and TRBJ1-6; D gene ambiguous. Trimming took off 4 bases at V and 5 bases at J, with 16 bases between the two ends. The CDR3 has 16 residues. Germline CDR1 is SGHRS and CDR2 is YFSETQ. CDR3 coding DNA: TGCGCCAGCAGCCTGGCGGGGATCGAGGATAATTCACCCCTCCACTTT. This gives the protein CASSLAGIEDNSPLHF.

The J gene is TRBJ2-2, the V gene TRBV19; D remains unclear. Germline V gene data show CDR1 as LNHDA and CDR2 as SQIVND (reference sequence). Trimming cost V 7 bases and J 3 bases, with 15 bases left between them. There are 15 residues in the CDR3. CDR3 nucleotides: TGTGCCAGTAATCGGAAAGGCGGCTACACCGGGGAGCTGTTTTTT. Its protein product is CASNRKGGYTGELFF.

The chain uses TRBV28 and TRBJ2-7; 13 positions agree with TRBD2. This CDR3 is 16 amino acids long. V gave up 5 bases and J gave up 5 bases; unmatched junction bases: 9. Germline CDR1 MDHEN, CDR2 SYDVKM. The CDR3 DNA is TGTGCCAGCAGTCCTCGAGGGACTAGCGGGACCCACGAGCAGTACTTC. Translating it yields CASSPRGTSGTHEQYF.

This chain uses TRBV5-1 with TRBJ2-7; 10 bases map to TRBD1. The CDR3 is made up of 19 amino acids. J was trimmed by 3 bases and V by 0 bases; bases with no gene match: 15. Germline values: CDR1 SGHRS, CDR2 YFSETQ. CDR3: CASSLGEGSLWTGGYEQYF. CDR3 nucleotides: TGCGCCAGCAGCTTGGGGGAAGGTTCCCTTTGGACAGGGGGCTACGAGCAGTACTTC.

The CDR3 nucleotides read TGTGCCAGCAGCCAATTCCCGGGGAACGCAGGGGGCTACGAGCAGTACTTC. Its translation is CASSQFPGNAGGYEQYF. This chain links TRBV5-4 with TRBJ2-7; 7 bases line up with TRBD1. The V gene's germline CDR1 is SGHNT and CDR2 YYREEE (reference sequence). CDR3 length: 17 residues. Trimming at V came to 4 bases and at J to 3 bases, leaving 16 bases not matched to a gene. Variable domain in full (rest from reference TRBV5-4 and TRBJ2-7): ETGVTQSPTHLIKTRGQQVTLRCSSQSGHNTVSWYQQALGQGPQFIFQYYREEENGRGNFPPRFSGLQFPNYSSELNVNALELDDSALYLCASSQFPGNAGGYEQYFGPGTRLTVT.

The CDR3 sequence is CASRPGLAGGPWDTQYF. Here the CDR3 DNA reads TGCGCCAGCAGGCCAGGACTAGCGGGAGGGCCATGGGATACGCAGTATTTT. The V call is TRBV5-1, the J call TRBJ2-3; TRBD2 matches at 15 bases. Germline V lookup: CDR1 SGHRS, CDR2 YFSETQ. Losses at the gene ends were 5 bases for V and 6 bases for J; bases not matched to a gene: 10. CDR3 size: 17 residues.

J is TRBJ2-7 and V is TRBV15; 9 bases are shared with TRBD2. The CDR3 totals 15 residues. Germline assignment: CDR1 LNHNV and CDR2 YYDKDF (reference sequence). The V segment lost 5 bases and the J segment 5 bases; nucleotides outside the gene matches: 10. CDR3 amino acids: CATSRGSGSSDEQYF. For the CDR3, the DNA is TGTGCCACCAGCCGGGGTAGCGGGAGTAGCGACGAGCAGTACTTC.

This chain joins TRBV10-3 and TRBJ1-5; 9 nucleotides align to TRBD1. Germline CDR1 ENHRY, CDR2 SYGVKD. V shed 3 bases and J 7 bases; nucleotides not matched to a gene: 7. The CDR3 is made up of 15 amino acids. In DNA, the CDR3 is TGTGCCATCAGTGAATGGGACAGGGCGGTACAGCCCCAGCATTTT. Residues: CAISEWDRAVQPQHF.

V is TRBV6-5 and J is TRBJ1-1; TRBD1 is a possible D gene (5 bases). Germline loops: CDR1 MNHEY, CDR2 SVGAGI. Trimming removed 4 bases at V and 0 bases at J, with 15 bases between. This CDR3 region has 16 residues. As DNA, the CDR3 is TGTGCCAGCAGTTTCACAGGAGCCCAAATGAACACTGAAGCTTTCTTT. Translated, it gives CASSFTGAQMNTEAFF.

The J gene is TRBJ2-5, the V gene TRBV7-2; possible D gene TRBD1, 6 bases. The V gene lost 5 bases and the J gene lost 2 bases, with 18 bases spanning the gap. The CDR3 consists of 16 residues. Germline CDR1 is SGHTA and CDR2 is FQGNSA. The CDR3 region is CASSPGAQGVQETQYF. The DNA of the CDR3 is TGTGCCAGCAGCCCTGGGGCACAGGGCGTTCAAGAGACCCAGTACTTC.

This chain uses TRBV5-4 with TRBJ2-7, with a weak D call TRBD2 (5 bases). The CDR3 sequence is 15 residues long. From germline, CDR1 is SGHNT and CDR2 YYREEE (reference sequence). The V end lost 2 bases, the J end lost 2 bases, and 14 bases lay between the germline ends. This chain's CDR3 is CASSFIGVPTYEQYF. CDR3 nucleotide sequence: TGTGCCAGCAGCTTTATCGGGGTTCCGACCTACGAGCAGTACTTC.

This chain's CDR3 is CSVEMGQGVSYEQYF. In nucleotides, the CDR3 is TGCAGCGTTGAGATGGGACAGGGGGTCTCCTACGAGCAGTACTTC. This sequence joins TRBV29-1 and TRBJ2-7, with 11 bases that match TRBD1. Germline trimming cut 3 bases from V and 0 bases from J; bases unmatched to any gene: 4. Germline V gene sequence: CDR1 SQVTM, CDR2 ANQGSEA. The CDR3 extends over 15 amino acids.

The V gene is TRBV10-3, the J gene TRBJ2-7; perhaps TRBD1 as D (5 bases). V gave up 0 bases and J gave up 2 bases, with 11 bases separating them. Germline-derived CDR1 and CDR2 are ENHRY and SYGVKD. The CDR3 contains 15 residues. The CDR3 sequence: CAISESGIGAYEQYF. The CDR3 DNA reads TGTGCCATCAGTGAGTCAGGGATAGGGGCCTACGAGCAGTACTTC.

The chain combines TRBV21-1 with TRBJ1-1; TRBD1 is the table's D call and was not checked against the DNA. TRBV21-1 is labeled a pseudogene. This CDR3 has 15 residues. The CDR3 region has the DNA TGTGCCAGCAGCAAAGAGACGGGACAGAACACTGAAGCTTTCTTT. Translated, it gives CASSKETGQNTEAFF.

The chain employs TRBV7-9 and TRBJ1-4; 9 bases match TRBD1. The CDR3 loop spans 15 amino acids. Looked up from germline, CDR1 is SEHNR and CDR2 is FQNEAQ (reference sequence). Trimming cost V 5 bases and J 5 bases; bases outside gene matches: 6. The CDR3 loop is CASSQGGTGNEKLFF. The CDR3 DNA reads TGTGCCAGCAGCCAGGGCGGGACAGGGAATGAAAAACTGTTTTTT.

This sequence joins TRBV2 and TRBJ2-7; D possibly corresponds to TRBD1 (6 bases). V was cut by 0 bases and J by 2 bases, with 11 bases left in between. Per the germline V gene, CDR1 is SNHLY and CDR2 is FYNNEI. The CDR3 is made up of 15 amino acids. This CDR3 is CASSEATGFTYEQYF. The CDR3 coding sequence is TGTGCCAGCAGTGAAGCAACAGGGTTTACCTACGAGCAGTACTTC.

The gene calls are TRBV7-2 and TRBJ2-7; 9 bases agree with TRBD2. Germline V gives CDR1 SGHTA, CDR2 FQGNSA. This CDR3 comprises 15 residues. Trimming at V came to 1 base and at J to 4 bases, leaving 5 bases not matched to a gene. For the CDR3, the DNA is TGTGCCAGCAGCTTAGAGGCGGGAGGGCCTTACGAGCAGTACTTC. Its translation is CASSLEAGGPYEQYF.

As DNA, the CDR3 is TGCGCCAGCAGAGACCAGACAGGTTCCTACGAGCAGTACTTC. Translation gives CASRDQTGSYEQYF. The gene calls are TRBV5-1 and TRBJ2-5; D might be TRBD1 (6 bases). The J call is doubtful: the DNA matches TRBJ2-7 better. Looked up from germline, CDR1 is SGHRS and CDR2 is YFSETQ. The CDR3 has 14 amino acids.

This clone showed up just a few times. The CDR3 DNA reads TGTGCCAGCAGCCAAAACAGGGGCGACACTGAAGCTTTCTTT. Its translation is CASSQNRGDTEAFF. The rearrangement joins TRBV5-4 to TRBJ1-1; 7 nucleotides line up with TRBD1. Germline-derived CDR1 and CDR2 are SGHNT and YYREEE (reference sequence). The ends lost 4 bases at V and 3 bases at J; junction bases unmatched: 6. The CDR3 extends over 14 amino acids.

The rearrangement joins TRBV30 to TRBJ1-3; D is uncertain. CDR1 GTSNPN and CDR2 SVGIG come from the germline V gene (reference sequence). The V gene lost 1 base and the J gene lost 0 bases, with 7 bases spanning the gap. The CDR3 is 14 residues long. CDR3 DNA sequence: TGTGCCTGGAGTGATTATTTCTCTGGAAACACCATATATTTT. Its protein product is CAWSDYFSGNTIYF.

This rearrangement joins TRBV5-1 to TRBJ2-1; TRBD2 agrees at 7 bases. This CDR3 has 16 residues. Unmatched junction bases numbered 16, after V lost 6 bases and J lost 7 bases. Germline-derived CDR1 and CDR2 are SGHRS and YFSETQ. CDR3: CASTEPSGRGFNEQFF. The CDR3 nucleotides are TGCGCCAGCACCGAACCTAGCGGTAGGGGATTTAATGAGCAGTTCTTC.